This TCR beta chain was sequenced during a study of cytomegalovirus exposure and HLA in healthy donors (dated by TCRdb to the late 2010s). Looking at the study overall: An earlier analysis of some 600 of the donors reported approximately 260 Gb of sequence data and around 100 million unique TCR beta sequences obtained from around 180 million T cells. In a later genetic analysis, genome-wide SNP genotypes for 398 of the 666 donors were used, and that subset was treated as a discovery cohort. The aim of the study was to test whether cataloging public T cell receptors could identify signatures of past pathogen exposure. A later analysis re-examined previously published TCR beta repertoires from just over 650 donors and added high-resolution HLA genotyping to investigate patterns of TCR occurrence. Typing coverage differed by locus: A, B, C, DRB1 and DQB1 were typed in roughly 629-630 donors, DQA1 in about 510, DPA1 in some 570, and DPB1 in roughly 470. Roughly five DR-DQ haplotypes were handled as single units for association and clustering because linkage in the cohort was strong. On average, 235,054 unique TCR beta nucleotide sequences were sequenced per donor among a few hundred genotyped donors of the cohort, with approximately 18% of those sequences being non-productive. Of the 300 to 500 genotyped donors, 81% were placed in the genetic ancestry cluster associated with self-reported Caucasian donors. Class I and class II HLA loci were covered by the typing at four-digit resolution. Donor age, sex, ethnicity and CMV serostatus were compiled together with the repertoire data. To predict cytomegalovirus infection status, the study combined high-throughput TCR immunosequencing, statistical association of individual TCRs with disease status, and machine learning. Rather than using new phenotypic data, the later analysis identified candidate immune exposures from TCR beta sequences and from how often those sequences occurred across donors. Approximately 300 gigabases of sequencing data and 70 million to 100 million unique TCR sequences were included in an early release covering about 700 HLA-typed donors. Every discovery cohort repertoire had been produced on one sequencing platform. In addition to the first cohort of roughly 670 subjects, a separate validation cohort of under 150 different subjects was used. In an earlier analysis of 587 of the donors, high-throughput TCR beta sequencing was used to judge whether each TCR beta V gene segment behaved as functional or pseudogenic. The study profiled the T cell repertoires of under 850 subjects by immunosequencing and related them to cytomegalovirus serostatus. General conclusions and limits of the study: In a later analysis, HLA-associated TCR beta chains showed more clonal expansion and lower generation probabilities than non-associated chains that were equally common. Specific HLA alleles were associated with roughly 16,000 TCR beta sequences at a false discovery rate of 0.05 in a later analysis. Linkage disequilibrium might explain the correlated functional status among segregating V segments, but an unknown experimental factor could not be excluded. While some public TCRs were present in many individuals, most TCR sequences turned up only very rarely across donors. In a later analysis, most CMV-associated TCR beta chains were found to appear HLA-restricted, with HLA associations seemingly driven largely by CMV exposure. A later analysis found that TCR association rates varied across HLA loci, with DRB1 alleles showing the most associated TCRs and HLA-C alleles the fewest. When HLA alleles, especially DR and DQ, strongly co-occurred, attributing TCR associations to individual alleles was difficult. Because counts were too low, about 15 rarely observed V segments, including chromosome 9 orphons, were left out of the earlier analysis of over 550 of the donors. In an earlier analysis of about 550 of the donors, most TCR beta V segments were observed in productive rearrangements about 90% or about 30% of the time, broadly matching IMGT annotations. A cluster of highly shared sequence variants was judged likely to be a technical artifact of the sequencing pipeline. The classifier was reported to diagnose cytomegalovirus status with high specificity and sensitivity in both the original cohort and the validation cohort. In this cohort, only TCR beta chains were sequenced, and detectable features were limited by the absence of alpha or paired-chain data. Sequencing depth was assumed to be roughly uniform across donors in the presence/absence analyses, though that assumption may not hold. Several of the top co-occurrence clusters appeared to be linked to parvovirus B19, influenza, CMV and Epstein-Barr virus, according to a later analysis. A total of roughly 160 TCR beta chains were listed by the study as associated with cytomegalovirus. Some IMGT-functional V segments, including TRBV6-2 and TRBV6-3, could not be distinguished by the 87-base-pair reads and were therefore excluded. A later genetic analysis reported fewer N-insertions in productive TCRs among donors in an Asian-associated ancestry cluster than the approximately 670-donor mean. A later genetic analysis associated a missense DCLRE1C variant with V-gene and J-gene trimming of TCR beta chains, and an independent cohort replicated the association. HLA typing was unavailable for some donors at each locus, so association tests used only the typed subset. A few of the identified cytomegalovirus-associated TCR beta chains were confirmed in vitro to be specific for cytomegalovirus antigens. Immune exposure information for the cohort was limited to CMV serostatus. The authors suggested that the approach could potentially be generalized to other disease states and immunological phenotypes. A further reported finding was that TCR beta sequences accurately predicted the HLA-A and HLA-B alleles for most subjects in the first cohort.

The CDR3 holds 14 amino acids from the cysteine to the phenylalanine. Just CDR3 DNA is preserved here, 42 bases in frame from base 1. Trimming removed 3 bases from V and 2 bases from J; the gene matches leave 4 bases unexplained. The germline V gene provides CDR1 SGHTA and CDR2 FQGNSA. The cohort comprised approximately 700 healthy bone marrow donors. Cohort members were all nominally healthy when sampled, although unrecorded immune exposures were likely present. The donor was CMV seropositive and was included in the group of around 300 seropositive cohort members. A peripheral blood sample was provided by each donor, and peripheral blood mononuclear cells were used for TCR beta sequencing. Genomic DNA extraction from the blood cell samples was performed with the Qiagen DNeasy Blood Extraction Kit. This clone came up once. It has no known antigen specificity. No base qualities exist here, and no much larger clone lies one base off it.

The receptor library was made with the immunoSEQ multiplex PCR assay. The multiplex PCR relied on a mix of 60 forward primers for TCR Vbeta segments and 13 reverse primers for TCR Jbeta segments. The CDR3 region of rearranged TCR beta genes was amplified from genomic DNA with a multiplex PCR assay. The Illumina HiSeq System was used to sequence the amplified TCR beta libraries as 87-base-pair reads. The authors processed their data as follows. A later analysis counted about 80 million unique TCR beta chains across the 600 to 850 repertoires, and 9 million to 14 million of these chains were shared by at least two donors. A nearest-neighbor algorithm error-corrected the raw reads and collapsed the reads into unique sequences, merging closely related sequences to remove PCR and sequencing errors. CDR3 sequences were aligned to IMGT reference sequences to assign V, D and J gene segments. For a sequence to be retained, a match of at least six nucleotides was required to both a V gene segment and a J gene segment. Rearrangements were classified as productive when the CDR3 lacked stop codons and remained in frame with V and J, and all other rearrangements were classified as non-productive. Following IMGT convention, CDR3 was defined as the stretch from the second conserved V-encoded cysteine to the conserved J-encoded phenylalanine. Sequences without an unambiguous match to a single V gene segment were excluded from the earlier analysis of 587 of the donors. In an earlier analysis of some 590 of the donors, a V segment was called functional when productive rearrangements were above 56.7%, and segregating when the standard deviation between donors exceeded 5%. A statistical classification framework was built for diagnosing cytomegalovirus status from the catalog of TCR beta chain sequences. A later analysis assigned V and J genes by comparing TCR nucleotide sequences with IMGT/GENE-DB human TR gene sequences. The TCRdist pipeline was used in a later analysis to assign CDR3 sequences and most-parsimonious VDJ recombination scenarios. A later analysis defined each TCR beta chain by its CDR3 amino acid sequence plus V-gene family, and excluded reads lacking a unique V-gene family. In a later analysis, nearly 600 highly shared, low-generation-probability nucleotide sequences were removed to address suspected cross-contamination and a sequencing artifact. In a later analysis, a clonal expansion index was calculated for each public chain from normalized within-repertoire ranks of inferred template counts. In a later analysis, generation probabilities were computed with a VDJ recombination model fitted to out-of-frame rearrangements, and the resulting probabilities were checked against IGoR. In a later analysis, hypergeometric tests were used to score TCR-TCR, TCR-HLA and TCR-CMV co-occurrence, with a repertoire-size bias correction applied to TCR pairs. False discovery rates were estimated in a later analysis by permuting HLA or CMV assignments 20 times. In a later analysis, co-occurring TCRs were grouped with DBSCAN, and TCRdist sequence similarity was added when clustering was performed within HLA-allele-positive subsets. For co-occurrence clustering, repertoires with fewer than 30,000 or more than 120,000 public chains were excluded, along with five repertoires with anomalous nucleotide sharing. TCRdb's version of the immuneACCESS table is confined to in-frame rearrangements and falls short of the full clone set. An unresolved V gene accounts for under half of the shortfall where checked; the remainder is of unknown origin. V and J calls and clone size are those listed in that table; D and trimming were worked out from the DNA. Within this sample are about 120,000 clones, with over 65% of them counted one time only. Approximately 11% of the sample rests with the top ten.

Recombination joined TRBV7-2 with TRBJ2-7; TRBD2 lines up with 7 middle nucleotides. The material sequenced was PBMCs. This TCR derives from a young man in good health and CMV-seropositive. The nucleotides read TGTGCCAGCAGCTTCCAGCGGGGTCCCTACGAGCAGTACTTC. The encoded protein is CASSFQRGPYEQYF. The entire variable domain, with the stretches around the CDR3 drawn from the reference TRBV7-2 and TRBJ2-7 proteins, is GAGVSQSPSNKVTEKGKDVELRCDPISGHTALYWYRQSLGQGLEFLIYFQGNSAPDKSGLPSDRFSAERTGGSVSTLTIQRTQQEDSAVYLCASSFQRGPYEQYFGPGTRLTVT.